This T cell receptor beta chain comes out of a study of early T cells in non-severe SARS-CoV-2 infection. For the study at large: Unsorted whole blood bulk RNA was sequenced, with unpaired chains.

This clonotype was observed many times. Its specificity is not known. Unique molecular identifiers were added to individual cDNA molecules. Each CDR3 protein gets one entry after TCRdb re-called the 5' RACE reads with MiXCR. The sample carries around 53,000 distinct CDR3 sequences, approximately 8.1% recorded once. Findings and caveats of the study: There was a bias toward anti-spike CD8 responses in VDJdb matching, which missed private and CD4 specificities.

The CDR3 is made up of 12 amino acids. Trimming took 1 base from V and 8 from J, leaving 8 bases between them. CDR1 SEHNR and CDR2 FQNEAQ come from the germline V gene (reference sequence). The source of this sequence is an adult who was a healthcare worker with PCR-confirmed SARS-CoV-2 infection or an uninfected control (not recorded which). Source material: whole blood. The rearrangement uses TRBV7-9 and TRBJ1-2; D ambiguous. CDR3 loop: CASSLVREGYTF. CDR3 in DNA: TGTGCCAGCAGCTTAGTCCGGGAAGGCTACACCTTC.